This T cell receptor beta chain appears in the sequencing data of a study of shared clonotypes between healthy human individuals (dated by TCRdb to about 2020). Regarding the complete study: A few men and a couple of women, aged 18 to 49 years, made up the cohort. For each donor, CD4 naive and CD4 memory were each run on three plates, CD8 naive on two plates, and CD8 memory on one plate. To estimate repertoire size and how much clonotype sharing occurs between individuals, the study deeply sequenced the blood TCR repertoires of five healthy adults. Libraries were prepared and TCR repertoires were sequenced by different laboratories using diverse techniques, in order to increase sequencing depth and limit assay-specific biases. Per donor, leukapheresis produced somewhere between about 0.9 and 9.5 billion PBMCs.

Using the deep immunoSEQ assay, multiplex PCR amplified TCR CDR3 regions from genomic DNA. Extracted genomic DNA from each cell subset was distributed evenly across all wells of several immunoSEQ 96-well plates, and each plate was treated as a replicate. Each replicate PCR for sorted subsets received roughly 200 ng genomic DNA, equal to some 32,000 T cell genomes. Purified libraries were measured with a Qubit 3.0 fluorometer, size-checked on a Bioanalyzer 2100, and measured again with the KAPA Library Quantification kit. Every immunoSEQ 96-well plate was sequenced on a separate single-read 150-cycle Illumina NextSeq 550 flow cell. On the authors' methods: Because only junctional sequences without quality scores were contained in the immunoSEQ output, filtering matching that applied to full-length reads could not be performed. To assign V/J genes and CDR3, sequences were annotated against IMGT germline references using PyIR, a Python wrapper for IgBLAST v1.9. Any read was removed if the V/J assignment was weak (E-value above 1e-6), the CDR3 was missing, or the read contained stop codons, out-of-frame junctions, or ambiguous translated residues. V3J clonotypes were defined by identical inferred V gene, J gene, and CDR3 amino acid sequence. To compute the percentage overlap between repertoires, the number of shared unique clonotypes was divided by the size of the smaller repertoire. Repertoire richness was assessed with RTK rarefaction, the Chao1 estimator, and Recon v2.1 estimates of unobserved clonotypes. Generation probabilities were computed with OLGA for all TCRbeta clonotypes obtained by the gDNA method from a few donors. TCRdb holds this immuneACCESS table with in-frame rearrangements only. Some clones are missing; in checked studies, unresolved V genes explain under half, and the rest has no known cause. V, J and clone size reflect that table, while D and trimming were determined from the DNA. In this sample the table shows about 800,000 clones, roughly 96% of which occur a single time. The top ten constitute approximately 0.2% of the sample.

CD8 naive samples were obtained by positive selection for CCR7 among CD45RO-negative cells, yielding a CD45RA+CCR7+ population from which TemRA cells were excluded. The donors were healthy, HIV-negative adults with no recently reported acute infections or vaccinations. All donors were Caucasian adults living in Nashville, Tennessee, USA. Blood was obtained by leukapheresis, after which PBMCs were separated by Ficoll-Histopaque density gradient centrifugation and cryopreserved in liquid nitrogen vapor phase. Analytical flow cytometry was used to check the purity and quantity of every magnetically sorted T cell population. From each sorted fraction, genomic DNA was isolated and quantified by UV absorbance on a Nanodrop 2000c. On the study overall, not on this receptor specifically: Pairwise subsampling led to the expectation that sequencing depth would affect the degree of clonotype sharing among donors. Clonotypes shared by all four sorted-subset donors showed higher generation probabilities than non-shared clonotypes. Sampling was restricted to blood, and TCR repertoires in tissue are likely to differ from TCR repertoires in blood. The genetic and exposure-history diversity represented was limited by the small number of donors. Larger estimated clonotype richness was generally found for naive subsets than for memory subsets. Even with the large sequencing depth, rarefaction of the sorted-subset datasets indicated that sequencing was incomplete. Approximately 4.8% of naive CD4, around 3.5% of naive CD8, approximately 2.2% of memory CD4, and around 0.42% of memory CD8 clonotypes were shared across several donors.

From cysteine to phenylalanine, the CDR3 is 16 amino acids long. The entry retains the CDR3 DNA only, 48 bases that are in frame from base 1. Between the V and J ends, shortened by 3 bases and 3 bases respectively, the junction contains 15 bases. The germline V gene (reference sequence) provides CDR1 LNHNV and CDR2 YYDKDF. On this clone: No cognate antigen has been identified for it. No per-base quality is available; no much larger clone lies one base away.

The chain is encoded by TRBV15 joined to TRBJ2-1, with TRBD2 perhaps the D gene, on 7 matching bases. Sequencing input: naive CD8+ T cells sorted from blood. Reading the label with the study, this specimen's cell subset or site is: CD45RA+CCR7+. The sequence came from a man aged 25 to 40 in good health. The CDR3 reads as follows: CATSRTSGGFYNEQFF. In nucleotide form, the sequence is TGTGCCACCAGCAGGACCTCGGGGGGCTTCTACAATGAGCAGTTCTTC.